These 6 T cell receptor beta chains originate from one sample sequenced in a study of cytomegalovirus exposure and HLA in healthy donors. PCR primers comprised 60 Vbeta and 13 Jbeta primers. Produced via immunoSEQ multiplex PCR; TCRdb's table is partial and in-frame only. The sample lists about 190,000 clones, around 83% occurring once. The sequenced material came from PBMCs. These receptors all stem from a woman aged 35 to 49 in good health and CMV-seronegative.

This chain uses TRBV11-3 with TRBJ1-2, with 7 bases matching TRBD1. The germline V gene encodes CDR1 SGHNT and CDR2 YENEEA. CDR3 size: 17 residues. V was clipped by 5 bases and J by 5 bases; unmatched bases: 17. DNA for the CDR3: TGTGCCAGCAGCCTCCGGGACAGTCTCATCCGGAGGTATGGCTACACCTTC. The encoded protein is CASSLRDSLIRRYGYTF. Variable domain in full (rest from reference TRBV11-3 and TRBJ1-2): EAGVVQSPRYKIIEKKQPVAFWCNPISGHNTLYWYLQNLGQGPELLIRYENEEAVDDSQLPKDRFSAERLKGVDSTLKIQPAELGDSAVYLCASSLRDSLIRRYGYTFGSGTRLTVV.

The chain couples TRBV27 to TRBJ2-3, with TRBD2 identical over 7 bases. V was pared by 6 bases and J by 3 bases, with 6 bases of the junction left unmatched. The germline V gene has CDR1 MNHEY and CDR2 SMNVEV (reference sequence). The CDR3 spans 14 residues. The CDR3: CASSVRGGTDTQYF. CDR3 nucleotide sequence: TGTGCCAGCAGCGTCCGGGGAGGGACAGATACGCAGTATTTT.

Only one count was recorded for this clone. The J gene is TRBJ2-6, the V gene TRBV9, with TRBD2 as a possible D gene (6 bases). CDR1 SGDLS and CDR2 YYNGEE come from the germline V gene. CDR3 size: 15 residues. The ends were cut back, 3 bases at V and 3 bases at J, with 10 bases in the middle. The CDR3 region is CASSGDFGGANVLTF. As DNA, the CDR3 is TGTGCCAGCAGCGGGGACTTTGGTGGGGCCAACGTCCTGACTTTC.

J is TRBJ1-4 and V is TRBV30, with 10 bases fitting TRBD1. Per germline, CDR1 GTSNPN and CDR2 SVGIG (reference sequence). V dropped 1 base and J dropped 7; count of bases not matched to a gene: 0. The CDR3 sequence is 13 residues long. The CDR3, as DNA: TGTGCCTGGAGTGGGGACAGGGGTGAAAAACTGTTTTTT. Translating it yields CAWSGDRGEKLFF.

In nucleotides, the CDR3 is TGCAGCGTTGAAGAGCAGGCCCCCCGCGATACGCAGTATTTT. This translates into CSVEEQAPRDTQYF. The chain has TRBV29-1 and TRBJ2-3; D is ambiguous. The CDR3 sequence is 14 residues long. The germline gives CDR1 SQVTM, CDR2 ANQGSEA. Trimming shortened V by 0 bases and J by 6 bases, and 13 bases separated the two germline ends.

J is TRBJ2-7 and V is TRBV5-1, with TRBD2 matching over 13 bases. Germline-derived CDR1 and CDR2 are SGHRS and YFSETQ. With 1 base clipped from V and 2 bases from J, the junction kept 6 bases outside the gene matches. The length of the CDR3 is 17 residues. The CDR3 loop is CASSLNSGTSGTYEQYF. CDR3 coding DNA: TGCGCCAGCAGCTTGAATTCCGGGACTAGCGGGACCTACGAGCAGTACTTC. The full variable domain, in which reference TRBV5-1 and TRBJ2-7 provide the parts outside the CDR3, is KAGVTQTPRYLIKTRGQQVTLSCSPISGHRSVSWYQQTPGQGLQFLFEYFSETQRNKGNFPGRFSGRQFSNSRSEMNVSTLELGDSALYLCASSLNSGTSGTYEQYFGPGTRLTVT.